This entry describes one T cell receptor beta chain. The junction departs from germline at one end; a sequencing error may be responsible. This sample includes further DNA sequences coding for the same CDR3. The germline gives CDR1 SSHAT, CDR2 FNYEAQ (reference sequence). This CDR3 contains 15 residues. This sample is drawn from a study of blood T cell repertoires in COVID-19. In the original workflow: Researchers report that nucleated cell counts were estimated from reference gene primer amplification. Generated by immunoSEQ multiplex PCR, the TCRdb table keeps only in-frame clones and is missing some. V and J calls and clone size come straight from that table; D and trimming were deduced from the DNA. The sample contains about 40,000 clones, around 85% of which appear only once.

The sequence was collected from a woman aged 55-75 years with acute or convalescent COVID-19. The V gene is TRBV7-7, the J gene TRBJ2-5; 15 positions match TRBD2. Material: peripheral blood. This CDR3 is CASSPGLAGGETQYF. DNA of the CDR3: TGTGCTAGCAGCCCGGGACTAGCGGGGGGCGAGACCCAGTACTTC.